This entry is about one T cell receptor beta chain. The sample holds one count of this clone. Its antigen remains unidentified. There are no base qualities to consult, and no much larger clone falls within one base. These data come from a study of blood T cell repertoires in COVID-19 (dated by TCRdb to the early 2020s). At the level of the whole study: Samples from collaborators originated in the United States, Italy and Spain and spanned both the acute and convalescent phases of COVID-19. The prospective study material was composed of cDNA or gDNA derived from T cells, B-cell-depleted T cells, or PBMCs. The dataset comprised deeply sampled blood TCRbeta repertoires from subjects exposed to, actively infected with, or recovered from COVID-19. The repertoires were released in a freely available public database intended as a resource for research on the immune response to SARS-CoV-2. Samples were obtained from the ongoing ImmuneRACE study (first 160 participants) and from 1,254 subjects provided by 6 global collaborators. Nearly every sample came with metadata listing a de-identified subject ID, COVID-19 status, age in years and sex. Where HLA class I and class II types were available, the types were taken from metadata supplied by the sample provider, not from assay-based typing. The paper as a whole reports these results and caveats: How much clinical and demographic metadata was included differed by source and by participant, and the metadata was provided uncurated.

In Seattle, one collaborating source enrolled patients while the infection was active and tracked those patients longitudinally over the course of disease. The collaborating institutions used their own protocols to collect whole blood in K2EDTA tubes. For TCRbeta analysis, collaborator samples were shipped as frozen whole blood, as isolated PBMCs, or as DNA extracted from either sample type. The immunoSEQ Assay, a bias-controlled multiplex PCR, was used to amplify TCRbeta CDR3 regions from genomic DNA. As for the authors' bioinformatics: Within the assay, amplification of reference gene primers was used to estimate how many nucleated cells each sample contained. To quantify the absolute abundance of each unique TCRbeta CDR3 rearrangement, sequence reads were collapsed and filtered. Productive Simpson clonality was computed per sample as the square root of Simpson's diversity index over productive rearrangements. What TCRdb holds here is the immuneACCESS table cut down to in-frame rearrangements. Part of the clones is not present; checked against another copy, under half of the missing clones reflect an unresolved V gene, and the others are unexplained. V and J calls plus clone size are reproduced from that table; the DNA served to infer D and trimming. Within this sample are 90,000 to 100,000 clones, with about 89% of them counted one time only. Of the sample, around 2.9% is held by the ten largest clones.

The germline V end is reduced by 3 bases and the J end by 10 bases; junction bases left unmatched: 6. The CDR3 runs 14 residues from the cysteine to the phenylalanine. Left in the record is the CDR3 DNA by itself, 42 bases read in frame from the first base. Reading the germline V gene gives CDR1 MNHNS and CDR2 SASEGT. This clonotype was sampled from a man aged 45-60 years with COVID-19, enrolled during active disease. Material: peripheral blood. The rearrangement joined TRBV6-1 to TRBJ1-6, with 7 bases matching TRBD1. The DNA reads TGTGCCAGCAGTGAGGAGGGGGCGCGCTCACCCCTCCACTTT. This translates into CASSEEGARSPLHF.